This TCR beta chain was profiled in a study of T cells after yellow fever vaccination. MiXCR was run by TCRdb on the 5' RACE reads, yielding one entry per CDR3 protein. The sample lists more than 250,000 distinct CDR3 sequences, about 6.9% seen once, with roughly a sixth in the top ten. Sequenced here: PBMCs, sampled more than 40 days after the first yellow fever vaccination. This TCR was recovered from a man aged 18 to 35 who received the YFV17D yellow fever vaccine.

The CDR3 loop is CASSFSAGVYGYTF. CDR3 nucleotides: TGTGCCAGCAGCTTTTCGGCAGGGGTATATGGCTACACCTTC. The V gene is TRBV7-2, the J gene TRBJ1-2; possible D gene TRBD1, 6 bases. The CDR3 runs 14 residues. Germline CDR1 and CDR2: SGHTA and FQGNSA. Trimming pared 3 bases from V and 5 bases from J, leaving 13 bases between.